The subject of this entry is one TCR beta chain. Its antigen is not known. This may come from a read error, since a much larger clone is one base off. The CDR3 is 14 amino acids. Germline-derived CDR1 and CDR2 are SGHRS and YFSETQ. The sample originates from a study of blood T cells in healthy people across ages. Study context: Template-switching capture recovered about one barcoded beta molecule per two T cells.

General study results and limits: Diversity figures derived from one million T cells were judged to underestimate the true value. Naive and antigen-experienced cells could not be conclusively compared, given unsorted PBMCs.

Through a sample-barcoded 5' primer and a J-beta primer mix, a second PCR was run for about 6 to 11 cycles. From each sample, at least 3 million paired-end reads containing CDR3 were obtained. One entry per CDR3 protein results from TCRdb running MiXCR on the 5' RACE reads. The table lists about 640,000 distinct CDR3 sequences, 25% to 30% of them singletons. This receptor was taken from a woman of 80 years or more in good health. The chain carries TRBV5-1 and TRBJ2-1, with TRBD1 as a possible D gene (5 bases). The J call is uncertain, as TRBJ2-7 better fits the DNA end. Sequenced material: blood. The CDR3 loop reads CASSLTRAYNEQYF. The DNA for the CDR3 is TGCGCCAGCAGCTTGACCAGGGCGTACAATGAGCAGTACTTC.